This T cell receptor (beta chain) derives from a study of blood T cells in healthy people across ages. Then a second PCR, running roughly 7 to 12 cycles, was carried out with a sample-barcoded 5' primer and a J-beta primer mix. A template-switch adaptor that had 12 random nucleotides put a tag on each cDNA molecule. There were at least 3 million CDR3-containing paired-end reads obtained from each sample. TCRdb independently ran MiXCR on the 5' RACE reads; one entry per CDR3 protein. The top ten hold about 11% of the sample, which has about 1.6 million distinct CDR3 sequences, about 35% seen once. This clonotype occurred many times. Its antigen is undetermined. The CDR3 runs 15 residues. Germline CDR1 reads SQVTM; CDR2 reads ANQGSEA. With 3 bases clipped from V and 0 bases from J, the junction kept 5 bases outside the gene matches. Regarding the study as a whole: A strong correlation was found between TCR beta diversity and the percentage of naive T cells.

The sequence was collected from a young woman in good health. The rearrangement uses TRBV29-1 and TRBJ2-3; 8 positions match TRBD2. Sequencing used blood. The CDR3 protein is CSVDSKRESTDTQYF. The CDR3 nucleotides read TGCAGCGTTGACTCCAAGCGGGAGAGCACAGATACGCAGTATTTT.